The 17 T cell receptor beta chains reported below all come from one sample, sequenced in a study of T-cell memory formation after mild COVID-19. TCRdb processed the 5' RACE reads anew with MiXCR; each CDR3 protein has one entry. The sample consists of under 600,000 distinct CDR3 sequences, less than 25% of them appearing once. The source material was PBMCs or a T cell subset sorted from them (not recorded which). These receptors all come from an adult woman who had mild COVID-19 (a few samples of this study predate the infection). Cell type and time point are not known.

DNA of the CDR3: TGTGCCAGCAGCCAAGAGACAGCTACCTACGAGCAGTACTTC. It codes for CASSQETATYEQYF. The rearrangement uses TRBV4-2 and TRBJ2-7, with D maybe TRBD1 (5 bases). CDR3 length equals 14 residues. V lost 0 bases to trimming and J lost 2 bases, with 8 bases between them. Germline CDR1 LGHNA, CDR2 YNFKEQ.

This chain links TRBV20-1 with TRBJ2-7, with D hard to call. Germline CDR1 is DFQATT and CDR2 is SNEGSKA (reference sequence). Trimming removed 6 bases from V and 3 bases from J, with 12 bases in between. There are 12 residues in the CDR3. The CDR3 loop reads CSARTYYYEQYF. The CDR3 bases are TGCAGTGCCAGGACCTATTACTACGAGCAGTACTTC.

This clonotype was detected a few times. The chain employs TRBV11-2 and TRBJ1-5; no definite D call. The CDR3 is 15 amino acids. Per the germline V gene, CDR1 is SGHAT and CDR2 is FQNNGV. Trimming removed 5 bases at V and 3 bases at J, with 14 bases between. The CDR3, as DNA: TGTGCCAGCAGCAACGCGGTCAATCCCAATCAGCCCCAGCATTTT. Translation gives CASSNAVNPNQPQHF.

The CDR3: CATADSALIGYTF. The CDR3 nucleotides are TGTGCCACCGCAGATTCAGCCCTCATTGGCTACACCTTC. The chain employs TRBV5-5 and TRBJ1-2; D not resolved. V was trimmed by 9 bases and J by 7 bases, leaving 19 bases between them. Germline V gene sequence: CDR1 SGHKS, CDR2 YYEKEE (reference sequence). The CDR3 extends over 13 amino acids.

V and J are TRBV6-2 or TRBV6-3 and TRBJ2-5, with TRBD2 matching over 8 bases. The V and J ends lost 0 bases and 4 bases, in that order; junction bases with no gene match: 10. This CDR3 comprises 17 residues. Germline V gene data show CDR1 as MNHEY and CDR2 as SVGEGT. CDR3 protein: CASSYSGKAGEGETQYF. Here the CDR3 DNA reads TGTGCCAGCAGTTACTCTGGAAAAGCGGGAGAAGGAGAGACCCAGTACTTC.

This chain joins TRBV6-5 and TRBJ1-1, with D unresolved. The CDR3 loop spans 14 amino acids. V was pared by 0 bases and J by 5 bases, with 10 bases between. Germline-derived CDR1 and CDR2 are MNHEY and SVGAGI. CDR3 sequence: CASSYSTPRTEAFF. Written as DNA, the CDR3 is TGTGCCAGCAGTTACTCGACCCCAAGGACTGAAGCTTTCTTT.

V and J are TRBV9 and TRBJ2-3, with TRBD2 identical over 13 bases. V trimming: 0 bases; J trimming: 0 bases; junction bases outside the gene matches: 4. Per germline, CDR1 SGDLS and CDR2 YYNGEE. There are 18 residues in the CDR3. The CDR3 DNA reads TGTGCCAGCAGCGTAGGGACTAGCGGGGGCCTCAGCACAGATACGCAGTATTTT. It is translated as CASSVGTSGGLSTDTQYF.

The chain carries TRBV30 and TRBJ1-1; D is unresolved. The CDR3 contains 13 residues. Looked up from germline, CDR1 is GTSNPN and CDR2 is SVGIG (reference sequence). V was pared by 3 bases and J by 1 base, with 9 bases between. CDR3 protein: CAWRVGSNTEAFF. As DNA, the CDR3 is TGTGCCTGGAGGGTGGGGTCGAACACTGAAGCTTTCTTT.

This clonotype has ten or more counts. V and J are TRBV18 and TRBJ1-1; 7 bases are a match to TRBD1. Per germline, CDR1 KGHSH and CDR2 LQKENI. The CDR3 contains 15 residues. Germline trimming cut 1 base from V and 0 bases from J; bases unmatched to any gene: 2. The CDR3 protein is CASSPQGALNTEAFF. The CDR3 DNA reads as TGTGCCAGCTCACCACAGGGGGCCTTGAACACTGAAGCTTTCTTT. The full variable domain, rest sourced from reference TRBV18 and TRBJ1-1, is NAGVMQNPRHLVRRRGQEARLRCSPMKGHSHVYWYRQLPEEGLKFMVYLQKENIIDESGMPKERFSAEFPKEGPSILRIQQVVRGDSAAYFCASSPQGALNTEAFFGQGTRLTVV.

At least ten counts were recorded for this clonotype. The chain couples TRBV18 to TRBJ2-4; D not resolved. Germline CDR1 reads KGHSH; CDR2 reads LQKENI. V was pared by 4 bases and J by 1 base, with 8 bases between. The CDR3 spans 14 residues. The CDR3 coding sequence is TGTGCCAGCTCACTGACAAGCGCCAAAAACATTCAGTACTTC. Translating it yields CASSLTSAKNIQYF.

The chain recombines TRBV6-4 with TRBJ2-1; 9 nucleotides agree with TRBD2. The J segment lost 6 bases and the V segment lost 0 bases, leaving 15 bases of the junction unmatched. Germline CDR1 is MRHNA and CDR2 is SNTAGT. This CDR3 contains 19 residues. CDR3 in DNA: TGTGCCAGCAGTGACTCGAATGTTAACCTAGCGGGGCGGATCAATGAGCAGTTCTTC. Translated: CASSDSNVNLAGRINEQFF.

This clonotype occurred a few times. V and J are TRBV6-5 and TRBJ2-7; 10 bases are a match to TRBD1. CDR1 and CDR2 (germline): MNHEY, SVGAGI. The CDR3 spans 16 residues. V lost 2 bases and J lost 3; bases outside the gene matches: 7. CDR3: CASSYGLRDRGYEQYF. The DNA of the CDR3 is TGTGCCAGCAGTTACGGACTCCGGGACAGGGGCTACGAGCAGTACTTC.

This clonotype was seen repeatedly, ten times or more. The gene calls are TRBV4-3 and TRBJ2-6, with unresolved D. The CDR3 has 18 residues. From germline, CDR1 is LGHNA and CDR2 YSLEER. With 4 bases removed from V and 4 bases from J, the gap between germline ends came to 20 bases. The CDR3 region is CASSPSFSRLGGANVLTF. The CDR3 DNA is TGCGCCAGCAGCCCATCCTTCTCTCGGCTCGGGGGGGCCAACGTCCTGACTTTC.

The chain recombines TRBV11-3 with TRBJ2-1; D may match TRBD1 or TRBD2 (5 bases each). This CDR3 spans 16 amino acids. V was trimmed by 5 bases and J by 7 bases, leaving 21 bases between them. Germline V gene sequence: CDR1 SGHNT, CDR2 YENEEA. As DNA, the CDR3 is TGTGCCAGCAGCCCGGGGAACCACAGGTTAGGGAATGAGCAGTTCTTC. Translating it yields CASSPGNHRLGNEQFF. Full variable domain (remainder filled in from reference TRBV11-3 and TRBJ2-1): EAGVVQSPRYKIIEKKQPVAFWCNPISGHNTLYWYLQNLGQGPELLIRYENEEAVDDSQLPKDRFSAERLKGVDSTLKIQPAELGDSAVYLCASSPGNHRLGNEQFFGPGTRLTVL.

The V gene is TRBV19, the J gene TRBJ2-2; D is perhaps TRBD2 (7 bases). Germline V CDR1 and CDR2: LNHDA, SQIVND (reference sequence). V shed 5 bases and J shed 8 bases, with 15 bases lying between them. The CDR3 spans 14 residues. CDR3 sequence (DNA): TGTGCCAGTAGTGCCCGGGGGGCAGAGGGGGAGCTGTTTTTT. This codes for CASSARGAEGELFF.

This clonotype appeared a few times. This rearrangement joins TRBV5-1 to TRBJ2-7, with 12 bases that match TRBD2. The CDR3 consists of 17 residues. Trimming removed 0 bases from V and 5 bases from J; junction bases left unmatched: 9. Germline values: CDR1 SGHRS, CDR2 YFSETQ. CDR3 sequence reads: CASSLGLAGVQFDEQYF. The CDR3 DNA reads TGCGCCAGCAGCTTGGGACTAGCGGGAGTTCAGTTCGACGAGCAGTACTTC.

This clonotype was recorded a few times. J is TRBJ1-2 and V is TRBV20-1; unclear D gene. The V and J ends lost 7 bases and 5 bases respectively, with 14 bases between them. This CDR3 region has 12 residues. CDR1 and CDR2 from the germline V gene are DFQATT and SNEGSKA (reference sequence). CDR3 sequence reads: CSVPDGGYGYTF. The CDR3 DNA reads as TGCAGTGTTCCGGATGGAGGATATGGCTACACCTTC.